The 10 T cell receptor beta chains listed next were all sequenced from one sample in a study of CD8 T cells in ankylosing spondylitis (dated by TCRdb to 2015 to 2018). Study-level results and caveats: A TCR beta motif of several highly homologous amino acid variants appeared characteristic of blood from ankylosing spondylitis patients.

No antigen has been identified for these receptors. The library was prepared using 5' RACE. For sequencing, an Illumina HiSeq 2500 was employed. TCRdb redid the processing of the public reads, applying fastp at Q25 and MiXCR, and retained in-frame beta chains. CDR3 protein duplicates are merged, each entry listing the most common genes and DNA. The sample table lists about 540,000 distinct CDR3 sequences, about 12% of them with a count of one. The top ten clones comprise almost 7% of the sample. The sample taken for sequencing was blood, either unsorted or a sorted T cell fraction (not recorded which). The receptors derive from a male donor with ankylosing spondylitis.

This clonotype was counted at least ten times. The V and J genes are TRBV12-3 or TRBV12-4 and TRBJ1-1; D gene unclear. The CDR3 loop spans 11 amino acids. The V end lost 8 bases, the J end lost 7 bases, and 11 bases lay between the germline ends. Here the CDR3 reads CASSGPGEAFF. CDR3 sequence (DNA): TGTGCCAGCTCAGGCCCCGGTGAAGCTTTCTTT.

This clonotype turned up a few times. This chain joins TRBV2 and TRBJ2-7; D call uncertain. The CDR3 loop spans 14 amino acids. Germline CDR1 SNHLY, CDR2 FYNNEI. Trimming shortened V by 1 base and J by 5 bases, and 12 bases separated the two germline ends. The CDR3 spells CASSEVQVHHEQYF. CDR3 DNA: TGTGCCAGCAGTGAAGTCCAGGTTCATCACGAGCAGTACTTC.

In this sample, this clonotype turned up a few times. V gene TRBV5-1 combines with J gene TRBJ2-3, with D possibly called TRBD1 or TRBD2 (5 bases each). Trimming removed 1 base at V and 2 bases at J, with 8 bases between. The CDR3 runs 14 residues. Per germline, CDR1 SGHRS and CDR2 YFSETQ. This chain's CDR3 is CASSLYGTTDTQYF. The DNA of the CDR3 is TGCGCCAGCAGCTTGTATGGGACCACAGATACGCAGTATTTT.

For the CDR3, the DNA is TGCAGCGTTGAAGAAGGTCCTAGCGGGGCGCAGTATTTT. Its translation is CSVEEGPSGAQYF. The chain employs TRBV29-1 and TRBJ2-3, with 9 bases identical to TRBD2. The junction had 5 bases not matched to a gene; V was cut back by 0 bases and J by 10 bases. CDR3 size: 13 residues. Germline CDR1 SQVTM, CDR2 ANQGSEA.

The sample holds a few counts of this clonotype. The chain employs TRBV20-1 and TRBJ1-2, with D perhaps TRBD1 (5 bases). The CDR3 has 15 amino acids. Germline V gives CDR1 DFQATT, CDR2 SNEGSKA (reference sequence). V was trimmed by 5 bases and J by 8 bases, leaving 24 bases between them. The chain's CDR3 is CSAPNPLEGAEGYTF. CDR3 nucleotide sequence: TGCAGTGCTCCGAACCCCTTGGAAGGGGCTGAGGGCTACACCTTC.

This clonotype was detected a few times. This chain connects TRBV7-9 to TRBJ1-1, with D possibly matching TRBD1 (6 bases). CDR3 size: 17 residues. Germline-derived CDR1 and CDR2 are SEHNR and FQNEAQ (reference sequence). Deletions cut 5 bases from V and 4 bases from J, with 23 bases between. CDR3 residues: CASSRVPGHPGVTEAFF. CDR3 nucleotides: TGTGCCAGCAGCCGCGTCCCGGGACACCCCGGGGTCACTGAAGCTTTCTTT. Together with reference TRBV7-9 and TRBJ1-1, the CDR3 gives the full variable domain: DTGVSQNPRHKITKRGQNVTFRCDPISEHNRLYWYRQTLGQGPEFLTYFQNEAQLEKSRLLSDRFSAERPKGSFSTLEIQRTEQGDSAMYLCASSRVPGHPGVTEAFFGQGTRLTVV.

This clonotype was observed at least ten times. The chain uses TRBV3-1 and TRBJ2-1, with TRBD2 identical over 8 bases. The germline CDR1 and CDR2 sequences are LGHDT and YNNKEL (reference sequence). The V and J ends lost 4 bases and 2 bases, in that order; junction bases with no gene match: 7. The CDR3 consists of 16 residues. CDR3 nucleotides: TGTGCCAGCAGCCCTTCATTAGCGGGGCCCTACAATGAGCAGTTCTTC. This sequence encodes CASSPSLAGPYNEQFF.

This clonotype was recorded many times. The gene calls are TRBV7-9 and TRBJ1-1; D call uncertain. V was clipped by 5 bases and J by 3 bases, with 10 bases between them. The CDR3 covers 13 residues. Per the germline V gene, CDR1 is SEHNR and CDR2 is FQNEAQ (reference sequence). The CDR3 nucleotides are TGTGCCAGCAGCCCGAGACGGTACACTGAAGCTTTCTTT. Translating gives CASSPRRYTEAFF.

The chain is built from TRBV4-1 and TRBJ2-3, with D tentatively TRBD1 or TRBD2 (5 bases each). Germline V gene sequence: CDR1 MGHRA, CDR2 YSYEKL. This CDR3 spans 14 amino acids. Trimming took 4 bases from V and 6 from J, leaving 14 bases between them. The CDR3: CASSPSGTPDTQYF. In DNA form, the CDR3 reads TGCGCCAGCAGCCCTTCCGGGACGCCGGATACGCAGTATTTT.

The J gene is TRBJ2-1, the V gene TRBV24-1, with TRBD1 as a possible D gene (5 bases). V was cut by 3 bases and J by 6 bases, with 11 bases left in between. The V gene's germline CDR1 is KGHDR and CDR2 SFDVKD. The CDR3 loop spans 14 amino acids. The CDR3 loop is CATSDTGSFNEQFF. DNA of the CDR3: TGTGCCACCAGTGATACAGGTTCGTTCAATGAGCAGTTCTTC.